Listed here are 20 T cell receptor beta chains from one sample, sequenced in a study of regulatory T cells in long-lasting Graves disease. As for time point: persistent/refractory GD, antithyroid drugs over 5 years with positive TRAb. The TCR library was made from RNA that had been extracted from PBMCs in TRIzol. Researchers made TCR beta libraries by using iRepertoire HTBI primers and running Arm-PCR on CDR3 regions. Via MiXCR, TCRdb re-called the multiplex PCR reads, giving one row per CDR3 protein. The sample lists some 330,000 distinct CDR3 sequences, 20% to 25% seen once, with around 30% in the top ten. The sample consisted of peripheral blood mononuclear cells (PBMCs), taken when the disease was refractory, from a patient treated with antithyroid drugs. The receptors here all came from a woman between 40 and 55 years old with Graves disease.

The V gene is TRBV14, the J gene TRBJ2-7, with 7 positions matching TRBD1. In germline, CDR1 is SGHDN, CDR2 FVKESK. The CDR3 runs to 15 residues. V shed 5 bases, J shed 0 bases, and the junction held 7 bases outside the gene matches. The CDR3 spells CASSGTATRSYEQYF. The CDR3 DNA reads TGTGCCAGCAGCGGGACAGCCACCCGCTCCTACGAGCAGTACTTC.

This rearrangement joins TRBV7-3 to TRBJ2-3; D might be TRBD2 (5 bases). The ends were cut back, 5 bases at V and 2 bases at J, with 11 bases in the middle. The CDR3 contains 14 residues. Per the germline V gene, CDR1 is SGHTA and CDR2 is FQGTGA. CDR3 in amino acids: CASSRGGHTDTQYF. CDR3 in DNA: TGTGCCAGCAGCCGAGGAGGCCACACAGATACGCAGTATTTT.

This clonotype was detected once. This chain uses TRBV28 with TRBJ2-1; maybe TRBD1 (6 bases). Trimming took off 8 bases at V and 2 bases at J, with 13 bases between the two ends. The CDR3 is made up of 14 amino acids. Germline loops: CDR1 MDHEN, CDR2 SYDVKM. The CDR3 spells CASQNDRTYNEQFF. The CDR3 DNA reads TGTGCCAGCCAAAATGACAGGACCTACAATGAGCAGTTCTTC.

The genes are TRBV6-9 and TRBJ1-4; unclear D gene. CDR1 and CDR2 from the germline V gene are MNHGY and SVAAGI. The CDR3 runs to 15 residues. Trimming left V 3 bases short and J 0 bases short, with 8 bases between. The CDR3 DNA sequence: TGTGCCAGCAGTTACCACCTTGCAACTAATGAAAAACTGTTTTTT. Its translation is CASSYHLATNEKLFF.

This clonotype was detected many times. The genes are TRBV5-4 and TRBJ1-2, with 10 bases identical to TRBD1. The CDR3 has 16 amino acids. Per the germline V gene, CDR1 is SGHNT and CDR2 is YYREEE (reference sequence). The trim removed 4 bases at V and 0 bases at J, leaving 6 bases unmatched. CDR3 nucleotides: TGTGCCAGCAGCACGGGACAGGGGAGTCCTAACTATGGCTACACCTTC. This translates into CASSTGQGSPNYGYTF.

The rearrangement links TRBV28 to TRBJ2-3; TRBD2 matches 14 bases. CDR1 MDHEN and CDR2 SYDVKM come from the germline V gene. CDR3 size: 15 residues. Trimming cost V 3 bases and J 7 bases; bases outside gene matches: 3. CDR3 amino acids: CASSLGTSGSHTQYF. The CDR3 coding sequence is TGTGCCAGCAGTTTGGGGACTAGCGGGAGTCATACGCAGTATTTT.

This clonotype showed up many times. J is TRBJ2-2 and V is TRBV6-1; D possibly corresponds to TRBD2 (5 bases). The V end was cut by 10 bases, the J end by 9 bases, with 18 bases between. Germline CDR1 reads MNHNS; CDR2 reads SASEGT. CDR3 length equals 13 residues. The CDR3: CAISPGAARELFF. In nucleotides, the CDR3 is TGTGCCATTTCTCCAGGAGCGGCCCGGGAGCTGTTTTTT.

This clonotype was seen once. The V gene is TRBV20-1, the J gene TRBJ2-3; 9 positions match TRBD2. The germline V gene has CDR1 DFQATT and CDR2 SNEGSKA (reference sequence). The V gene end was trimmed by 6 bases and the J gene end by 1 base; junction bases not matched to a gene: 8. The CDR3 runs to 15 residues. The CDR3, as DNA: TGCAGTGCGGATGCGGGAGGGCCGGGCACAGATACGCAGTATTTT. Translation: CSADAGGPGTDTQYF.

This clonotype was picked up many times. V gene TRBV28 combines with J gene TRBJ1-1; D ambiguous. Looked up from germline, CDR1 is MDHEN and CDR2 is SYDVKM. The V and J ends lost 9 bases and 2 bases respectively, with 16 bases between them. CDR3 length: 14 amino acids. CDR3 residues: CASKTSGSNTEAFF. CDR3 in DNA: TGTGCCAGTAAGACCTCCGGGTCAAACACTGAAGCTTTCTTT.

The chain joins TRBV27 to TRBJ1-5; D is possibly TRBD1 (6 bases). The CDR3 has 13 amino acids. Trimming stripped 5 bases from V and 11 bases from J, with 16 bases between. Germline V gives CDR1 MNHEY, CDR2 SMNVEV (reference sequence). CDR3 sequence: CASSMGGGWSQHF. The CDR3 DNA reads TGTGCCAGCAGTATGGGAGGGGGTTGGTCCCAGCATTTT.

About this clonotype: A single base separates this from a much larger clone, so it may be a read error. Written as DNA, the CDR3 is TGTGCCAGCAGCTCGTACCGGGGGAGAGACTACGAGCAGTACTTC. It specifies CASSSYRGRDYEQYF. This rearrangement joins TRBV2 to TRBJ2-7; tentatively, D is TRBD2 (6 bases). CDR3 length: 15 amino acids. Per germline, CDR1 SNHLY and CDR2 FYNNEI. With 6 bases removed from V and 3 bases from J, the gap between germline ends came to 18 bases.

This clonotype turned up a few times. The chain carries TRBV7-2 and TRBJ2-2; 7 nucleotides match TRBD1. The CDR3 has 17 amino acids. The trim removed 1 base at V and 2 bases at J, leaving 7 bases unmatched. From germline, CDR1 is SGHTA and CDR2 FQGNSA. The CDR3 region is CASSLGWRGGNTGELFF. The CDR3 bases are TGTGCCAGCAGCTTAGGGTGGAGAGGGGGCAACACCGGGGAGCTGTTTTTT.

This chain joins TRBV19 and TRBJ2-2; 9 bases align to TRBD1. The CDR3 spans 16 residues. Germline lookup yields CDR1 LNHDA and CDR2 SQIVND (reference sequence). Trimming cost V 6 bases and J 0 bases; bases outside gene matches: 5. This CDR3 reads CASRNRQGANTGELFF. For the CDR3, the DNA is TGTGCCAGTAGGAACCGACAGGGGGCGAACACCGGGGAGCTGTTTTTT.

This clonotype was counted many times. DNA of the CDR3: TGTGCCAGCAGTCGGCCGGGAGTTCTCATGGGCCAAAACATTCAGTACTTC. Translating it yields CASSRPGVLMGQNIQYF. The chain joins TRBV28 to TRBJ2-4; a weak D match, TRBD2 (6 bases). CDR1 is MDHEN and CDR2 is SYDVKM in the germline V gene. The V and J ends lost 5 bases and 5 bases respectively, with 22 bases between them. The CDR3 runs to 17 residues.

In the case of this clonotype: A junction end diverges from the germline sequence, so it may reflect a read error. The chain couples TRBV11-2 to TRBJ2-7; the match to TRBD2 covers 11 bases. Germline V gives CDR1 SGHAT, CDR2 FQNNGV. CDR3 size: 15 residues. CDR3 protein: CASSIAGGASYEQYF. CDR3 DNA sequence: TGCGCCAGCAGCATAGCGGGAGGGGCCTCCTACGAGCAGTACTTC.

The V call is TRBV9, the J call TRBJ2-3; 13 bases line up with TRBD2. The CDR3 is 16 amino acids. Trimming took 0 bases from V and 3 from J; bases not matched to a gene: 1. Germline loops: CDR1 SGDLS, CDR2 YYNGEE. Written as DNA, the CDR3 is TGTGCCAGCAGCGTAGGGACTAGCGGGAGAACAGATACGCAGTATTTT. It specifies CASSVGTSGRTDTQYF.

This clonotype was counted ten times or more. This chain joins TRBV29-1 and TRBJ1-1; D gene unclear. Germline CDR1 is SQVTM and CDR2 is ANQGSEA. V was cut by 2 bases and J by 2 bases, with 12 bases left in between. This CDR3 is built from 14 residues. CDR3 DNA: TGCAGCGTTGAAATAGGCAGCAGTAACACTGAAGCTTTCTTT. It encodes CSVEIGSSNTEAFF.

This clonotype was found many times. The CDR3 loop is CSATSPGWDQPQHF. Here the CDR3 DNA reads TGCAGTGCTACCAGTCCAGGGTGGGATCAGCCCCAGCATTTT. V and J are TRBV20-1 and TRBJ1-5, with D perhaps matching TRBD1 (5 bases). CDR1 is DFQATT and CDR2 is SNEGSKA in the germline V gene (reference sequence). V lost 4 bases and J 5 bases, leaving 15 bases between the germline ends. The CDR3 has 14 amino acids.

The CDR3 coding sequence is TGCGCCAGCTTCCGGGAGGGAACCGGGGAGCTGTTTTTT. This translates into CASFREGTGELFF. The chain uses TRBV10-2 and TRBJ2-2, with 8 bases identical to TRBD2. The CDR3 contains 13 residues. The J segment lost 5 bases and the V segment lost 8 bases, leaving 4 bases of the junction unmatched. Germline lookup yields CDR1 WSHSY and CDR2 SAAADI.

This clonotype was detected once. This sequence joins TRBV5-1 and TRBJ2-2, with 9 nucleotides matching TRBD2. Germline CDR1 and CDR2: SGHRS and YFSETQ. The CDR3 loop spans 16 amino acids. J gave up 4 bases and V 4 bases, and 8 bases lay outside the gene matches. The CDR3 nucleotides are TGCGCCAGCAGCATTAGCGGGAGCGGGGGCACCGGGGAGCTGTTTTTT. Translating gives CASSISGSGGTGELFF.